The 17 T cell receptor beta chains below were found in one sample sequenced in a study of coeliac disease. Some clones are missing from TCRdb's copy, which holds only in-frame ones; the method was immunoSEQ multiplex PCR. The data hold fewer than 4,500 clones, with more than 60% observed a single time. Their antigens remain unidentified. General study points: Active celiac intraepithelial and lamina propria samples had lower TRB and TRG clonality than control samples.

The material sequenced was intraepithelial lymphocytes from the gut. The receptors originated from a young woman with active celiac disease.

This chain joins TRBV2 and TRBJ1-5, with 7 bases lining up with TRBD1. CDR3 length: 14 residues. The junction had 5 bases not matched to a gene; V was cut back by 2 bases and J by 7 bases. Germline V gene data show CDR1 as SNHLY and CDR2 as FYNNEI. CDR3: CASSESTGKQPQHF. The CDR3 DNA is TGTGCCAGCAGTGAATCGACAGGGAAACAGCCCCAGCATTTT.

This clone was counted between two and nine times. The rearrangement uses TRBV6-5 and TRBJ2-7; 9 nucleotides align to TRBD2. The CDR3 is 12 residues long. The germline V gene has CDR1 MNHEY and CDR2 SVGAGI. The ends lost 6 bases at V and 6 bases at J; junction bases unmatched: 3. CDR3 loop: CASSLTSGEQYF. The DNA of the CDR3 is TGTGCCAGCAGCCTGACTAGCGGCGAGCAGTACTTC.

By share, this clone ranks as medium-sized (0.01 to 0.1%). The J gene is TRBJ1-6, the V gene TRBV2; maybe TRBD1 (6 bases). The CDR3 totals 15 residues. The V gene's germline CDR1 is SNHLY and CDR2 FYNNEI. The V end was cut by 8 bases, the J end by 6 bases, with 17 bases between. The CDR3 loop is CASLGGASFNSPLHF. Here the CDR3 DNA reads TGTGCCAGCCTGGGGGGGGCGTCATTTAATTCACCCCTCCACTTT.

The chain carries TRBV15 and TRBJ1-3, with D hard to call. The V end lost 1 base, the J end lost 7 bases, and 17 bases lay between the germline ends. This CDR3 comprises 16 residues. CDR1 is LNHNV, CDR2 YYDKDF, per germline (reference sequence). DNA of the CDR3: TGTGCCACCAGCAGAGGTGGGCTTTCCAAGGTGAACACCATATATTTT. Protein sequence: CATSRGGLSKVNTIYF. Filled out from reference TRBV15 and TRBJ1-3, the complete variable domain reads DAMVIQNPRYQVTQFGKPVTLSCSQTLNHNVMYWYQQKSSQAPKLLFHYYDKDFNNEADTPDNFQSRRPNTSFCFLDIRSPGLGDTAMYLCATSRGGLSKVNTIYFGEGSWLTVV.

V and J are TRBV6-4 and TRBJ2-1, with D tentatively TRBD2 (6 bases). The CDR3 runs to 13 residues. In germline, CDR1 is MRHNA, CDR2 SNTAGT. V was pared by 3 bases and J by 6 bases, with 9 bases between. In DNA, the CDR3 is TGTGCCAGCAGTGAGACGGGAGTCAATGAGCAGTTCTTC. Encoded protein: CASSETGVNEQFF.

This chain connects TRBV7-6 to TRBJ2-7, with 9 bases aligning to TRBD1. V dropped 9 bases and J dropped 7; count of bases not matched to a gene: 19. Germline V CDR1 and CDR2: SGHVS, FNYEAQ. The CDR3 has 16 amino acids. CDR3 residues: CASRPTQGQGVWEQYF. The CDR3 DNA follows: TGTGCCAGTCGTCCCACCCAGGGACAGGGTGTATGGGAGCAGTACTTC.

J is TRBJ1-3 and V is TRBV29-1; no reliable D call. The CDR3 has 12 amino acids. The germline V gene has CDR1 SQVTM and CDR2 ANQGSEA. Trimming removed 4 bases from V and 4 bases from J, with 8 bases in between. The CDR3 here is CSVALGGNTIYF. The CDR3 DNA is TGCAGCGTTGCCCTGGGCGGAAACACCATATATTTT.

The J gene is TRBJ2-1, the V gene TRBV6-5; TRBD2 matches 9 bases. Germline V gene lookup returns CDR1 MNHEY and CDR2 SVGAGI. The CDR3 runs 15 residues. Trimming took 6 bases from V and 7 from J; bases not matched to a gene: 10. CDR3 nucleotide sequence: TGTGCCAGCAGCCCACGGCGGGGGGGCAGTAATGAGCAGTTCTTC. Translated: CASSPRRGGSNEQFF.

The rearrangement links TRBV4-2 to TRBJ1-2; D is ambiguous. Looked up from germline, CDR1 is LGHNA and CDR2 is YNFKEQ. This CDR3 has 11 residues. V lost 0 bases to trimming and J lost 7 bases, with 3 bases between them. The CDR3 nucleotides are TGTGCCAGCAGCCAAGAGCGTGGCTACACCTTC. Translating gives CASSQERGYTF.

J is TRBJ2-3 and V is TRBV28, with D perhaps matching TRBD1 (5 bases). In germline, CDR1 is MDHEN, CDR2 SYDVKM. The CDR3 sequence is 14 residues long. V lost 6 bases, J lost 0 bases, and 10 bases lay in between. The CDR3 coding sequence is TGTGCCAGCAGATCGACAGCTAGCACAGATACGCAGTATTTT. It encodes CASRSTASTDTQYF.

The chain couples TRBV15 to TRBJ2-7; TRBD2 matches 15 bases. J gave up 3 bases and V 3 bases, and 3 bases lay outside the gene matches. The germline V gene encodes CDR1 LNHNV and CDR2 YYDKDF (reference sequence). The CDR3 sequence is 16 residues long. The CDR3 reads CATSRGLAGGSYEQYF. The CDR3 DNA is TGTGCCACCAGCAGGGGACTAGCGGGGGGCAGCTACGAGCAGTACTTC.

The genes are TRBV29-1 and TRBJ2-1, with D perhaps matching TRBD2 (6 bases). V was clipped by 6 bases and J by 7 bases, with 37 bases between them. Per the germline V gene, CDR1 is SQVTM and CDR2 is ANQGSEA. The CDR3 loop spans 20 amino acids. The CDR3 sequence is CSVLPYLTGTENKGYNEQFF. The CDR3 nucleotides read TGCAGCGTCCTCCCTTATCTCACCGGGACTGAAAACAAGGGCTATAATGAGCAGTTCTTC.

This clone was seen a few times. The rearrangement uses TRBV7-2 and TRBJ2-3; no reliable D call. Germline V gene lookup returns CDR1 SGHTA and CDR2 FQGNSA. This CDR3 has 15 amino acids. The germline V and J ends were trimmed by 6 bases and 0 bases, with 13 bases remaining between them. The CDR3 protein is CASRSKLDSTDTQYF. The DNA of the CDR3 is TGTGCCAGCAGGTCAAAGTTAGATAGCACAGATACGCAGTATTTT.

J is TRBJ2-7 and V is TRBV7-9; TRBD1 matches at 7 bases. CDR1 and CDR2 from the germline V gene are SEHNR and FQNEAQ (reference sequence). The trim removed 6 bases at V and 4 bases at J, leaving 12 bases unmatched. The CDR3 loop spans 15 amino acids. The CDR3 nucleotides read TGTGCCAGCAGTGGTGGACAGGTCTACAGGTACGAGCAGTACTTC. Its translation is CASSGGQVYRYEQYF.

The table lists this clone with a few counts. The V call is TRBV4-1, the J call TRBJ1-1, with 10 positions matching TRBD1. Germline V CDR1 and CDR2: MGHRA, YSYEKL. The length of the CDR3 is 17 residues. The ends lost 0 bases at V and 8 bases at J; junction bases unmatched: 12. CDR3 residues: CASSQESPGTGVEEAFF. CDR3 sequence (DNA): TGCGCCAGCAGCCAAGAATCCCCCGGGACAGGGGTAGAGGAAGCTTTCTTT.

V and J are TRBV30 and TRBJ1-2, with 8 positions matching TRBD1. CDR3 size: 12 residues. V trimming: 7 bases; J trimming: 4 bases; junction bases outside the gene matches: 5. Per the germline V gene, CDR1 is GTSNPN and CDR2 is SVGIG (reference sequence). The CDR3, as DNA: TGTGCCTTCCCGGGGACAGGCTATGGCTACACCTTC. This encodes CAFPGTGYGYTF.

The rearrangement uses TRBV15 and TRBJ1-5; the D gene is possibly TRBD1 (5 bases). V was pared by 5 bases and J by 2 bases, with 19 bases between. The CDR3 is made up of 17 amino acids. Germline CDR1 is LNHNV and CDR2 is YYDKDF (reference sequence). The CDR3 DNA is TGTGCCACCAGCTCAGCCTCAGGGTCGGTTGGCAATCAGCCCCAGCATTTT. Translated: CATSSASGSVGNQPQHF.